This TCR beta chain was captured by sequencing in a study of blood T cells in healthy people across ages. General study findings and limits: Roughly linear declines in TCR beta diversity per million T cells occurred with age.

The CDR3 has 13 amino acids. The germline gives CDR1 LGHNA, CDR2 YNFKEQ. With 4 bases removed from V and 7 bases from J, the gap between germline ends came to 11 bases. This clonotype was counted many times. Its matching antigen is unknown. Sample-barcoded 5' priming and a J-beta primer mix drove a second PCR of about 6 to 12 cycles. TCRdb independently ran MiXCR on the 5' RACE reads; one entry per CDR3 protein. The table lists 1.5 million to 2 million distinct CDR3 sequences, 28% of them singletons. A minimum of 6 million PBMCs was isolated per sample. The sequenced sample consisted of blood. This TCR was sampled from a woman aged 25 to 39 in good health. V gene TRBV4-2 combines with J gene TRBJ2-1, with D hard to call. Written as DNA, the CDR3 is TGTGCCAGCAGCCGGGCTCTGCTAAATGAGCAGTTCTTC. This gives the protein CASSRALLNEQFF.